This passage covers 20 T cell receptor beta chains from one sample sequenced in a study of cytomegalovirus exposure and HLA in healthy donors. The table came from immunoSEQ multiplex PCR; TCRdb's copy has only in-frame clones and leaves some out. The table shows tens of thousands of clones, with around 90% occurring only once. What was sequenced was PBMCs. These receptors were collected from a young woman in good health and CMV-seronegative.

The chain uses TRBV5-5 and TRBJ1-1; D is unresolved. Germline CDR1 and CDR2: SGHKS and YYEKEE (reference sequence). V lost 3 bases, J lost 0 bases, and 9 bases lay in between. This CDR3 comprises 14 residues. The CDR3 sequence: CASSYTEMNTEAFF. The CDR3 DNA sequence: TGTGCCAGCAGCTATACAGAAATGAACACTGAAGCTTTCTTT.

The chain combines TRBV28 with TRBJ1-2, with TRBD1 as a possible D gene (6 bases). The germline gives CDR1 MDHEN, CDR2 SYDVKM. The ends were cut back, 7 bases at V and 4 bases at J, with 19 bases in the middle. CDR3 size: 15 residues. CDR3 nucleotides: TGTGCCAGCACTACCCCACGGGCAGGGGCCTATGGCTACACCTTC. Protein sequence: CASTTPRAGAYGYTF.

The CDR3 loop is CASTPRLERTDTQYF. DNA of the CDR3: TGTGCCAGCACCCCCCGACTAGAGCGCACAGATACGCAGTATTTT. V usage is TRBV2 and J usage is TRBJ2-3; the D gene is possibly TRBD2 (6 bases). This CDR3 has 15 amino acids. Between the trimmed V and J ends, which lost 7 bases and 1 base, there was a span of 15 bases. The germline V gene encodes CDR1 SNHLY and CDR2 FYNNEI.

The V call is TRBV7-6, the J call TRBJ1-1, with D possibly being TRBD1 (5 bases). The V end lost 5 bases, the J end lost 0 bases, and 10 bases lay between the germline ends. Germline CDR1 reads SGHVS; CDR2 reads FNYEAQ. The CDR3 covers 14 residues. For the CDR3, the DNA is TGTGCCAGCAGCCAGGGCTACATGAACACTGAAGCTTTCTTT. Translation gives CASSQGYMNTEAFF.

This clone is a singleton in its sample. In nucleotides, the CDR3 is TGTGCCAGCAGCTTAGTATTCGGGAGAGCGAGTGAGCAGTTCTTC. The encoded protein is CASSLVFGRASEQFF. The V call is TRBV11-1, the J call TRBJ2-1; possibly TRBD2 for D (6 bases). The CDR3 is 15 amino acids. The V end was cut by 1 base, the J end by 9 bases, with 16 bases between. Germline assignment: CDR1 SGHAT and CDR2 FQDESV (reference sequence).

This clone was recorded only once. The chain is built from TRBV10-2 and TRBJ2-5; maybe TRBD2 (5 bases). Germline values: CDR1 WSHSY, CDR2 SAAADI. The V end was cut by 7 bases, the J end by 5 bases, with 14 bases between. This CDR3 comprises 13 residues. DNA of the CDR3: TGCGCCAGCACACCTAGCCCCCCGGAGACCCAGTACTTC. Translated, it gives CASTPSPPETQYF.

This chain joins TRBV30 and TRBJ1-1; TRBD1 is a possible D gene (6 bases). Looked up from germline, CDR1 is GTSNPN and CDR2 is SVGIG (reference sequence). The V and J ends lost 8 bases and 3 bases respectively, with 16 bases between them. This CDR3 has 13 amino acids. CDR3 protein: CAHIQGRDTEAFF. CDR3 DNA: TGTGCCCACATACAGGGTCGGGACACTGAAGCTTTCTTT.

V is TRBV7-2 and J is TRBJ2-7; 9 nucleotides align to TRBD1. The V segment lost 5 bases and the J segment 4 bases; nucleotides outside the gene matches: 9. Germline assignment: CDR1 SGHTA and CDR2 FQGNSA. The CDR3 runs 15 residues. CDR3 sequence (DNA): TGTGCCAGCAGCGCCAGAGCGACAGGGGGGTACGAGCAGTACTTC. Translating it yields CASSARATGGYEQYF.

The genes are TRBV25-1 and TRBJ2-3; 9 bases map to TRBD2. The V gene's germline CDR1 is MGHDK and CDR2 SYGVNS. The V gene end was trimmed by 5 bases and the J gene end by 3 bases; junction bases not matched to a gene: 9. The CDR3 runs to 16 residues. CDR3 bases: TGTGCCAGCAGTTATCGGGGTAGCGGGAGAACAGATACGCAGTATTTT. Encoded protein: CASSYRGSGRTDTQYF.

The gene calls are TRBV4-1 and TRBJ2-5; the match to TRBD2 covers 9 bases. This CDR3 is built from 14 residues. CDR1 and CDR2 (germline): MGHRA, YSYEKL. Unmatched junction bases numbered 5, after V lost 4 bases and J lost 5 bases. CDR3 coding DNA: TGCGCCAGCAGCCTTAGCGGGGGCCTCGAGACCCAGTACTTC. Encoded protein: CASSLSGGLETQYF.

This chain uses TRBV19 with TRBJ2-3, with D possibly matching TRBD1 (6 bases). The CDR3 sequence is 15 residues long. V lost 5 bases to trimming and J lost 2 bases, with 14 bases between them. Germline-derived CDR1 and CDR2 are LNHDA and SQIVND (reference sequence). CDR3 sequence reads: CASSPRTENTDTQYF. The CDR3, as DNA: TGTGCCAGTAGTCCCCGGACAGAGAACACAGATACGCAGTATTTT.

V is TRBV7-9 and J is TRBJ1-2; D not certain. Trimming removed 3 bases from V and 0 bases from J, with 14 bases in between. CDR3 length: 16 amino acids. Germline V gene data show CDR1 as SEHNR and CDR2 as FQNEAQ (reference sequence). The CDR3 region has the DNA TGTGCCAGCAGCTTGCCAGGACTGGAGGCTAACTATGGCTACACCTTC. Protein sequence: CASSLPGLEANYGYTF.

This rearrangement joins TRBV28 to TRBJ1-2, with D unresolved. The CDR3 is made up of 14 amino acids. V lost 6 bases to trimming and J lost 8 bases, with 19 bases between them. CDR1 and CDR2 from the germline V gene are MDHEN and SYDVKM. The CDR3 DNA follows: TGTGCCAGCAGCCCCTCGGGTTTGGGTAGAGGCTACACCTTC. Its translation: CASSPSGLGRGYTF.

The chain recombines TRBV11-3 with TRBJ2-3; TRBD2 matches 7 bases. The V segment lost 5 bases and the J segment 4 bases; nucleotides outside the gene matches: 3. The germline CDR1 and CDR2 sequences are SGHNT and YENEEA. The CDR3 is made up of 13 amino acids. The CDR3 protein is CASSRGGADTQYF. The CDR3 bases are TGTGCCAGCAGCCGGGGAGGGGCAGATACGCAGTATTTT.

The V call is TRBV10-3, the J call TRBJ2-7, with TRBD1 matching over 9 bases. The CDR3 runs to 14 residues. Germline CDR1 ENHRY, CDR2 SYGVKD. With V trimmed by 6 bases and J by 4 bases, 7 bases remained unmatched. This CDR3 is CAISGDRVGYEQYF. The CDR3 DNA reads TGTGCCATCAGCGGGGACAGGGTGGGTTACGAGCAGTACTTC.

The gene calls are TRBV5-1 and TRBJ2-3; TRBD2 matches at 8 bases. The CDR3 is 15 residues long. V lost 5 bases and J lost 4; bases outside the gene matches: 9. From germline, CDR1 is SGHRS and CDR2 YFSETQ. The CDR3 bases are TGCGCCAGCAGGGAGACGGGAGGGCCCGCAGATACGCAGTATTTT. Translated: CASRETGGPADTQYF.

This clone was recorded once. The chain links TRBV30 to TRBJ1-2; D is perhaps TRBD1 (6 bases). This CDR3 has 13 residues. Deletions cut 0 bases from V and 4 bases from J, with 9 bases between. Looked up from germline, CDR1 is GTSNPN and CDR2 is SVGIG (reference sequence). The CDR3 reads CAWSVQGIYGYTF. The CDR3 region has the DNA TGTGCCTGGAGTGTACAGGGAATCTATGGCTACACCTTC.

The chain couples TRBV6-1 to TRBJ2-3; perhaps TRBD1 as D (5 bases). Germline lookup yields CDR1 MNHNS and CDR2 SASEGT. V dropped 5 bases and J dropped 1 base, with 10 bases sitting between them. The CDR3 length is 14 residues. CDR3 in amino acids: CASSHRPGTDTQYF. The CDR3 DNA is TGTGCCAGCAGTCACAGGCCGGGCACAGATACGCAGTATTTT.

In nucleotides, the CDR3 is TGTGCCAGCAGCTTTACTCAGGACTACGAGCAGTACTTC. Translating it yields CASSFTQDYEQYF. The chain carries TRBV5-6 and TRBJ2-7, with D uncertain. The germline gives CDR1 SGHDT, CDR2 YYEEEE. V was clipped by 2 bases and J by 3 bases, with 9 bases between them. This CDR3 contains 13 residues.

The genes are TRBV7-2 and TRBJ1-2, with 7 bases aligning to TRBD1. J gave up 0 bases and V 4 bases, and 8 bases lay outside the gene matches. The CDR3 loop spans 16 amino acids. CDR1 SGHTA and CDR2 FQGNSA come from the germline V gene. Here the CDR3 DNA reads TGTGCCAGCAGCTCCGAACAGGGGAGGCCTAACTATGGCTACACCTTC. It yields the protein CASSSEQGRPNYGYTF.